These 28 T cell receptor beta chains came from one sample sequenced in a study of CD4 T cell repertoires in COVID-19. Sequencing used immunoSEQ multiplex PCR; TCRdb keeps in-frame clones, though not all of them. Of fewer than 100,000 clones detected, 83% appear once; the ten largest clones hold roughly 0.58%. The starting material was CD4+ T cells from peripheral blood, obtained after recovery from COVID-19. These receptor sequences come from a human donor who had COVID-19.

This clone came up once. V gene TRBV7-9 combines with J gene TRBJ2-7, with D possibly TRBD1 on 7 matching bases. Trimming took 5 bases from V and 1 from J, leaving 18 bases between them. The germline gives CDR1 SEHNR, CDR2 FQNEAQ (reference sequence). This CDR3 region has 16 residues. DNA for the CDR3: TGTGCCAGCAGCCCGAATAGGGCAGGGGGGTCCTACGAGCAGTACTTC. It yields the protein CASSPNRAGGSYEQYF.

This clone was detected once. The chain couples TRBV6-5 to TRBJ2-1, with 8 bases lining up with TRBD2. The germline V gene has CDR1 MNHEY and CDR2 SVGAGI. The CDR3 extends over 13 amino acids. The V segment lost 7 bases and the J segment 8 bases; nucleotides outside the gene matches: 7. This CDR3 reads CASTGGLTDEQFF. The CDR3 DNA is TGTGCCAGCACGGGGGGGCTGACGGATGAGCAGTTCTTC.

This clone has just a few counts. J is TRBJ1-2 and V is TRBV6-5; TRBD1 is a possible D gene (5 bases). V lost 8 bases, J lost 1 base, and 11 bases lay in between. Germline V lookup: CDR1 MNHEY, CDR2 SVGAGI. CDR3 size: 13 residues. The CDR3 spells CASRAGGNYGYTF. The CDR3 DNA is TGTGCCAGCCGGGCTGGGGGTAACTATGGCTACACCTTC.

The chain has TRBV5-8 and TRBJ1-4; D is undetermined. Germline CDR1 SGHTS, CDR2 YDEGEE. The V gene lost 5 bases and the J gene lost 0 bases, with 8 bases spanning the gap. The CDR3 contains 14 residues. This CDR3 is CASRVGATNEKLFF. CDR3 in DNA: TGTGCCAGCAGGGTGGGAGCAACTAATGAAAAACTGTTTTTT. The full variable domain, in which reference TRBV5-8 and TRBJ1-4 provide the parts outside the CDR3, is EAGVTQSPTHLIKTRGQQATLRCSPISGHTSVYWYQQALGLGLQFLLWYDEGEERNRGNFPPRFSGRQFPNYSSELNVNALELEDSALYLCASRVGATNEKLFFGSGTQLSVL.

This clone was recorded once. The chain uses TRBV14 and TRBJ2-2; TRBD2 aligns across 10 bases. Germline V lookup: CDR1 SGHDN, CDR2 FVKESK. The CDR3 extends over 16 amino acids. The ends lost 5 bases at V and 1 base at J; junction bases unmatched: 4. CDR3 loop: CASSESGRGNTGELFF. CDR3 bases: TGTGCCAGCAGCGAAAGCGGGAGGGGGAACACCGGGGAGCTGTTTTTT. Variable domain in full (rest from reference TRBV14 and TRBJ2-2): EAGVTQFPSHSVIEKGQTVTLRCDPISGHDNLYWYRRVMGKEIKFLLHFVKESKQDESGMPNNRFLAERTGGTYSTLKVQPAELEDSGVYFCASSESGRGNTGELFFGEGSRLTVL.

This chain joins TRBV27 and TRBJ2-1, with TRBD1 matching over 9 bases. The CDR3 loop spans 11 amino acids. Germline CDR1 MNHEY, CDR2 SMNVEV (reference sequence). J was trimmed by 14 bases and V by 5 bases; bases with no gene match: 4. The CDR3 loop reads CASSSGTGKFF. DNA for the CDR3: TGTGCCAGCAGTAGCGGGACAGGGAAGTTCTTC.

This clone has a handful of counts. The chain combines TRBV27 with TRBJ2-7; perhaps TRBD2 as D (6 bases). Trimming shortened V by 5 bases and J by 2 bases, and 16 bases separated the two germline ends. The CDR3 consists of 15 residues. CDR1 and CDR2 from the germline V gene are MNHEY and SMNVEV (reference sequence). Here the CDR3 reads CASSLEGVGTYEQYF. CDR3 sequence (DNA): TGTGCCAGCAGTCTGGAGGGAGTCGGGACCTACGAGCAGTACTTC.

This chain uses TRBV7-8 with TRBJ1-1; tentative D call: TRBD1 (6 bases). This CDR3 contains 18 residues. V shed 0 bases and J shed 3 bases, with 20 bases lying between them. CDR1 and CDR2 (germline): SGHVS, FQNEAQ. CDR3 coding DNA: TGTGCCAGCAGCTTAGCTTTTAGAGGGGGGGCTGGTGACACTGAAGCTTTCTTT. Protein: CASSLAFRGGAGDTEAFF.

This chain connects TRBV3-1 (or the pseudogene TRBV3-2) to TRBJ2-3, with 10 nucleotides matching TRBD2. Germline V gives CDR1 LGHDT, CDR2 YNNKEL (reference sequence). CDR3 length: 20 residues. The V and J ends lost 0 bases and 3 bases, in that order; junction bases with no gene match: 15. Written as DNA, the CDR3 is TGTGCCAGCAGCCAAGACCCAGCGGGAGGGCCGGGAGCAGCAACAGATACGCAGTATTTT. It is translated as CASSQDPAGGPGAATDTQYF.

The gene calls are TRBV29-1 and TRBJ2-5, with D possibly matching TRBD2 (6 bases). Trimming pared 7 bases from V and 4 bases from J, leaving 13 bases between. The CDR3 loop spans 12 amino acids. Germline loops: CDR1 SQVTM, CDR2 ANQGSEA. The CDR3 loop is CSAPDGGETQYF. DNA of the CDR3: TGCAGCGCCCCTGACGGGGGAGAGACCCAGTACTTC. The whole variable domain, remainder taken from reference TRBV29-1 and TRBJ2-5, is SAVISQKPSRDICQRGTSLTIQCQVDSQVTMMFWYRQQPGQSLTLIATANQGSEATYESGFVIDKFPISRPNLTFSTLTVSNMSPEDSSIYLCSAPDGGETQYFGPGTRLLVL.

The chain uses TRBV6-6 and TRBJ2-4; 7 nucleotides line up with TRBD2. Germline values: CDR1 MNHNY, CDR2 SVGAGI (reference sequence). This CDR3 is 13 amino acids long. Trimming at V came to 5 bases and at J to 6 bases, leaving 4 bases not matched to a gene. CDR3 in amino acids: CASSRGERNIQYF. In DNA form, the CDR3 reads TGTGCCAGCAGTCGGGGGGAAAGAAACATTCAGTACTTC.

DNA of the CDR3: TGTGCTAGTGGTTTGGGGCTACGATCCTACACAGATACGCAGTATTTT. It translates to CASGLGLRSYTDTQYF. The rearrangement uses TRBV12-5 and TRBJ2-3, with D unresolved. The CDR3 is 16 residues long. Trimming stripped 1 base from V and 2 bases from J, with 13 bases between. From germline, CDR1 is LGHNT and CDR2 FRNRAP.

The gene calls are TRBV21-1 and TRBJ2-7. TRBV21-1 is tagged as a pseudogene. The CDR3 has 12 residues. The chain's CDR3 is CASSIRDDEQYF. The CDR3 coding sequence is TGTGCCAGCAGCATCCGGGACGACGAGCAGTACTTC.

The CDR3 spells CASTGIEGAYYTF. The DNA of the CDR3 is TGTGCCAGCACAGGTATCGAGGGTGCCTACTACACCTTC. This rearrangement joins TRBV2 to TRBJ1-2, with D hard to call. The CDR3 sequence is 13 residues long. CDR1 is SNHLY, CDR2 FYNNEI, per germline. The V end lost 7 bases, the J end lost 10 bases, and 19 bases lay between the germline ends. Filled out from reference TRBV2 and TRBJ1-2, the complete variable domain reads EPEVTQTPSHQVTQMGQEVILRCVPISNHLYFYWYRQILGQKVEFLVSFYNNEISEKSEIFDDQFSVERPDGSNFTLKIRSTKLEDSAMYFCASTGIEGAYYTFGSGTRLTVV.

This clone was found a few times. The chain carries TRBV5-1 and TRBJ2-7; unclear D gene. V was pared by 3 bases and J by 6 bases, with 10 bases between. Germline V gene data show CDR1 as SGHRS and CDR2 as YFSETQ. This CDR3 comprises 12 residues. CDR3 nucleotides: TGCGCCAGCAGCTCGGAAAGTGCCGAGCAGTACTTC. Protein: CASSSESAEQYF.

V is TRBV7-9 and J is TRBJ2-7; maybe TRBD1 (8 bases). This CDR3 spans 16 amino acids. Per germline, CDR1 SEHNR and CDR2 FQNEAQ (reference sequence). Deletions cut 1 base from V and 6 bases from J, with 19 bases between. The CDR3 nucleotides read TGTGCCAGCAGCTTAGGAATGTACAGGGGGGAGGGCGAGCAGTACTTC. Translation gives CASSLGMYRGEGEQYF.

This clone was seen more than once but under ten times. V gene TRBV7-2 combines with J gene TRBJ2-2; 12 bases line up with TRBD2. Germline lookup yields CDR1 SGHTA and CDR2 FQGNSA. CDR3 length: 17 amino acids. After removal of 1 base from V and 5 bases from J, the junction contained 5 bases not matched to a gene. CDR3 coding DNA: TGTGCCAGCAGCTTAGTTTGGCTAGCGGGAGGGACCGGGGAGCTGTTTTTT. Its translation is CASSLVWLAGGTGELFF.

V usage is TRBV6-5 and J usage is TRBJ1-2; D not certain. The germline gives CDR1 MNHEY, CDR2 SVGAGI. The V and J ends lost 5 bases and 7 bases respectively, with 17 bases between them. The CDR3 consists of 14 residues. For the CDR3, the DNA is TGTGCCAGCAGTCCTAACCAAGGCTCATTTGGCTACACCTTC. Its translation: CASSPNQGSFGYTF.

The count of this clone is one. J is TRBJ2-7 and V is TRBV28; no clear D. V was shortened by 1 base and J by 5 bases, with 12 bases between the two germline ends. Germline CDR1 is MDHEN and CDR2 is SYDVKM. The CDR3 spans 14 residues. CDR3 in DNA: TGTGCCAGCAGTTTATCGGCTGAGGCCCACGAGCAGTACTTC. Amino acid sequence: CASSLSAEAHEQYF. The full variable domain, with the rest looked up from reference TRBV28 and TRBJ2-7, is DVKVTQSSRYLVKRTGEKVFLECVQDMDHENMFWYRQDPGLGLRLIYFSYDVKMKEKGDIPEGYSVSREKKERFSLILESASTNQTSMYLCASSLSAEAHEQYFGPGTRLTVT.

V is TRBV6-1 and J is TRBJ2-1; D gene unclear. Trimming stripped 2 bases from V and 10 bases from J, with 6 bases between. CDR1 is MNHNS and CDR2 is SASEGT in the germline V gene. The CDR3 contains 11 residues. The CDR3 protein is CASSELLEQFF. For the CDR3, the DNA is TGTGCCAGCAGTGAACTGCTAGAGCAGTTCTTC.

This clone was recorded a few times. The chain links TRBV6-1 to TRBJ2-7; 7 bases fit TRBD1. With V trimmed by 4 bases and J by 0 bases, 9 bases remained unmatched. The length of the CDR3 is 16 residues. Germline CDR1 reads MNHNS; CDR2 reads SASEGT. The chain's CDR3 is CASSVKGQATSYEQYF. CDR3 bases: TGTGCCAGCAGTGTAAAAGGACAGGCCACCTCCTACGAGCAGTACTTC.

This chain uses TRBV7-3 with TRBJ2-1; tentative D call: TRBD1 (6 bases). The CDR3 spans 15 residues. The germline V gene has CDR1 SGHTA and CDR2 FQGTGA. The germline V and J ends were trimmed by 5 bases and 9 bases, with 20 bases remaining between them. DNA of the CDR3: TGTGCCAGCAGCCCAAGGACAGCCTATCTGGGTGAGCAGTTCTTC. This translates into CASSPRTAYLGEQFF.

This clone was seen a few times. The CDR3 loop is CASTNPRGSYEQYF. The DNA of the CDR3 is TGTGCCAGCACCAATCCTCGGGGCAGCTACGAGCAGTACTTC. The genes are TRBV6-6 and TRBJ2-7, with D tentatively TRBD1 or TRBD2 (5 bases each). Looked up from germline, CDR1 is MNHNY and CDR2 is SVGAGI (reference sequence). V gave up 7 bases and J gave up 3 bases, with 16 bases separating them. This CDR3 has 14 residues.

This sequence joins TRBV4-1 and TRBJ2-7; D call uncertain. The CDR3 covers 16 residues. Germline V gives CDR1 MGHRA, CDR2 YSYEKL. V gave up 1 base and J gave up 1 base, with 14 bases separating them. CDR3 DNA: TGCGCCAGCAGCCAAGGGCCAAGGGAACCTTCCTACGAGCAGTACTTC. This sequence encodes CASSQGPREPSYEQYF.

This chain connects TRBV27 to TRBJ1-1; D call uncertain. Germline loops: CDR1 MNHEY, CDR2 SMNVEV (reference sequence). The CDR3 spans 14 residues. Trimming removed 6 bases from V and 0 bases from J, with 11 bases in between. The CDR3 DNA follows: TGTGCCAGCAGCCCTTCGGGAGTGAACACTGAAGCTTTCTTT. This gives the protein CASSPSGVNTEAFF.

This chain uses TRBV19 with TRBJ2-3, with 9 nucleotides matching TRBD2. V shed 4 bases and J 4 bases; nucleotides not matched to a gene: 6. The CDR3 runs 15 residues. Germline loops: CDR1 LNHDA, CDR2 SQIVND (reference sequence). The CDR3 bases are TGTGCCAGTAGTAGAGGCGGGGGGGCTTCAGATACGCAGTATTTT. Translating gives CASSRGGGASDTQYF.

V usage is TRBV4-2 and J usage is TRBJ2-5, with 7 positions matching TRBD2. With 0 bases clipped from V and 1 base from J, the junction kept 8 bases outside the gene matches. The CDR3 is 17 amino acids. Germline CDR1 is LGHNA and CDR2 is YNFKEQ. CDR3 nucleotide sequence: TGTGCCAGCAGCCAAGATGGCCGGGGGGACCTCCAAGAGACCCAGTACTTC. Amino acids: CASSQDGRGDLQETQYF.

This chain uses TRBV29-1 with TRBJ2-1; 7 bases fit TRBD2. V shed 6 bases and J 0 bases; nucleotides not matched to a gene: 20. This CDR3 comprises 19 residues. CDR1 SQVTM and CDR2 ANQGSEA come from the germline V gene. CDR3 in DNA: TGCAGCGTGACAAGGCCCACCGCCGGGACTAAGGGCTCCTACAATGAGCAGTTCTTC. It specifies CSVTRPTAGTKGSYNEQFF.